Listed here are 14 T cell receptor beta chains from one sample, sequenced in a study of blood T cell repertoires in COVID-19. Produced via immunoSEQ multiplex PCR; TCRdb's table is partial and in-frame only. The table records 50,000 to 65,000 clones, just under 75% of them present only once. The specimen was peripheral blood. The receptors come from a woman in her 70s with COVID-19, enrolled during active disease.

The chain uses TRBV10-3 and TRBJ1-5; D remains unclear. In germline, CDR1 is ENHRY, CDR2 SYGVKD. Between the trimmed V and J ends, which lost 0 bases and 0 bases, there was a span of 6 bases. This CDR3 has 15 amino acids. CDR3 in DNA: TGTGCCATCAGTGAGTCGGCGGATAGCAATCAGCCCCAGCATTTT. It encodes CAISESADSNQPQHF.

In its sample, this clone was seen a few times. This chain uses TRBV10-1 with TRBJ2-3; a possible D gene is TRBD2 (6 bases). Germline lookup yields CDR1 WNHNN and CDR2 SYGVQD (reference sequence). This CDR3 has 17 residues. V shed 5 bases and J shed 0 bases, with 18 bases lying between them. The CDR3 protein is CASSLLASVSSTDTQYF. DNA of the CDR3: TGCGCCAGCAGTCTCCTAGCTAGCGTCTCTAGCACAGATACGCAGTATTTT.

J is TRBJ1-6 and V is TRBV5-1; a weak D match, TRBD1 (5 bases). Trimming left V 0 bases short and J 11 bases short, with 12 bases between. Germline lookup yields CDR1 SGHRS and CDR2 YFSETQ. The CDR3 is 14 residues long. As DNA, the CDR3 is TGCGCCAGCAGCTTGGGACAGCAAGGGGCACCCCTCCACTTT. Amino acids: CASSLGQQGAPLHF.

The chain joins TRBV6-5 to TRBJ2-7; the match to TRBD2 covers 11 bases. This CDR3 has 16 amino acids. Germline CDR1 and CDR2: MNHEY and SVGAGI. V trimming: 2 bases; J trimming: 3 bases; junction bases outside the gene matches: 6. The CDR3 DNA is TGTGCCAGCAGTTACGGTAGCGGGGGGGTAAACTACGAGCAGTACTTC. Protein sequence: CASSYGSGGVNYEQYF.

This clone was seen only a few times. CDR3 DNA: TGTGCCACTACAGATACGAACACCGGGGAGCTGTTTTTT. As protein: CATTDTNTGELFF. The rearrangement joins TRBV24-1 to TRBJ2-2; D is unclear. Trimming removed 10 bases at V and 0 bases at J, with 8 bases between. The CDR3 totals 13 residues. Germline CDR1 is KGHDR and CDR2 is SFDVKD.

This chain joins TRBV7-9 and TRBJ1-1; D possibly corresponds to TRBD1 (5 bases). The length of the CDR3 is 14 residues. V lost 7 bases and J 1 base, leaving 13 bases between the germline ends. CDR1 and CDR2 (germline): SEHNR, FQNEAQ (reference sequence). The CDR3 sequence is CASTPSGGNTEAFF. The CDR3 nucleotides are TGTGCCAGCACCCCGTCGGGGGGGAACACTGAAGCTTTCTTT.

There are a few counts of this clone. The V and J genes are TRBV11-2 and TRBJ2-1; D is unclear. Per germline, CDR1 SGHAT and CDR2 FQNNGV. V was shortened by 2 bases and J by 10 bases, with 9 bases between the two germline ends. The length of the CDR3 is 12 residues. CDR3 bases: TGTGCCAGCAGCTTAAGGAGTGGAGAGCAGTTCTTC. This codes for CASSLRSGEQFF.

The rearrangement uses TRBV19 and TRBJ1-1, with D perhaps matching TRBD1 (6 bases). V was pared by 7 bases and J by 5 bases, with 14 bases between. In germline, CDR1 is LNHDA, CDR2 SQIVND (reference sequence). CDR3 length equals 13 residues. The CDR3 loop is CASIMAGDTEAFF. CDR3 bases: TGTGCCAGTATAATGGCAGGGGATACTGAAGCTTTCTTT.

The chain carries TRBV27 and TRBJ2-7, with 7 bases aligning to TRBD2. CDR3 length equals 13 residues. The germline V gene encodes CDR1 MNHEY and CDR2 SMNVEV (reference sequence). V was clipped by 5 bases and J by 3 bases; unmatched bases: 4. In DNA, the CDR3 is TGTGCCAGCAGTCCCCCGGGGGGCTACGAGCAGTACGTC. Translation: CASSPPGGYEQYV.

V and J are TRBV5-8 and TRBJ2-1; 10 bases align to TRBD1. V lost 3 bases and J lost 1; bases outside the gene matches: 4. Germline CDR1 is SGHTS and CDR2 is YDEGEE. CDR3 size: 16 residues. CDR3 protein: CASSSGQGTSYNEQFF. CDR3 in DNA: TGTGCCAGCAGCTCGGGACAGGGGACGTCCTACAATGAGCAGTTCTTC.

The chain recombines TRBV3-1 (or the pseudogene TRBV3-2) with TRBJ2-3; tentatively, D is TRBD1 (6 bases). V was clipped by 0 bases and J by 5 bases, with 12 bases between them. The CDR3 covers 15 residues. Germline CDR1 reads LGHDT; CDR2 reads YNNKEL (reference sequence). The CDR3 reads CASSQDLGAGDTQYF. The CDR3 DNA is TGTGCCAGCAGCCAAGATCTGGGGGCTGGAGATACGCAGTATTTT.

The CDR3 DNA is TGTGCCAGTAGTATAGATGGAGAGTGGTACTCTGGAAACACCATATATTTT. This translates into CASSIDGEWYSGNTIYF. The chain couples TRBV19 to TRBJ1-3; D unclear. The CDR3 has 17 residues. Germline CDR1 is LNHDA and CDR2 is SQIVND (reference sequence). Between the trimmed V and J ends, which lost 0 bases and 0 bases, there was a span of 12 bases.

The V call is TRBV10-3, the J call TRBJ2-2, with D unresolved. The germline V and J ends were trimmed by 0 bases and 0 bases, with 8 bases remaining between them. This CDR3 contains 16 residues. Germline CDR1 and CDR2: ENHRY and SYGVKD. CDR3 nucleotides: TGTGCCATCAGTGAGTCGGCAGGATCGAACACCGGGGAGCTGTTTTTT. This translates into CAISESAGSNTGELFF.

The chain links TRBV7-3 to TRBJ2-1; TRBD2 agrees at 7 bases. CDR1 SGHTA and CDR2 FQGTGA come from the germline V gene. This CDR3 is built from 16 residues. V trimming: 2 bases; J trimming: 0 bases; junction bases outside the gene matches: 4. In DNA form, the CDR3 reads TGTGCCAGCAGCTTACGCGGGAGTCTCTCCTACAATGAGCAGTTCTTC. This gives the protein CASSLRGSLSYNEQFF.